This T cell receptor (beta chain) stems from a study of blood T cell dynamics during melanoma immunotherapy. Time point in this sample: pre-treatment baseline. One draw preceded checkpoint blockade; another followed its first cycle at week 3. Disease control meant complete response, partial response or stable disease at 12 weeks. V was shortened by 2 bases and J by 0 bases, with 8 bases between the two germline ends. The CDR3 sequence is 15 residues long. Germline V gives CDR1 SNHLY, CDR2 FYNNEI. A fixed DNA input of about 320 ng was used per bulk PBMC sample. The table came from immunoSEQ multiplex PCR; TCRdb's copy has only in-frame clones and leaves some out. The sample has some 15,000 clones, roughly 90% seen once.

The source is a human donor with melanoma. V is TRBV2 and J is TRBJ1-3, with D possibly TRBD1 on 5 matching bases. This material consisted of blood, taken from a patient treated with checkpoint blockade. The CDR3, as DNA: TGTGCCAGCAGTGAACAGGGCTTCTCTGGAAACACCATATATTTT. It yields the protein CASSEQGFSGNTIYF.